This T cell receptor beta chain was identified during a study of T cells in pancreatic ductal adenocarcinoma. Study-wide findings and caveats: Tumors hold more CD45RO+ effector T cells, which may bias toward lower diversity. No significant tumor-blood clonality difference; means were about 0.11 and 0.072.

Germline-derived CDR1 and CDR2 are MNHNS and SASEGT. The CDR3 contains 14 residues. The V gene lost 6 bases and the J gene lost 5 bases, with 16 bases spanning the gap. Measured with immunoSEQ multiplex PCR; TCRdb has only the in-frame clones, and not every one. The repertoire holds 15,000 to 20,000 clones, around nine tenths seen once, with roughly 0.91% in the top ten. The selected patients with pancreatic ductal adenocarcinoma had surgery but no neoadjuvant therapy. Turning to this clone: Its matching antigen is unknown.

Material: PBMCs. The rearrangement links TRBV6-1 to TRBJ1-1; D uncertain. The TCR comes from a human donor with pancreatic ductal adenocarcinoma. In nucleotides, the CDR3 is TGTGCCAGCAGGTCTGGACCGGGAGGAACTGAAGCTTTCTTT. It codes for CASRSGPGGTEAFF.